These 9 T cell receptor beta chains were all obtained from the same sample, sequenced in a study of shared clonotypes between healthy human individuals. Naive CD8 cells lacked CD45RO, underwent positive selection for CCR7 and left out terminally differentiated effector memory CD45RA+ cells. TCRdb's copy holds only in-frame clones and misses some; the assay was immunoSEQ multiplex PCR. The sample gives about 2.1 million clones, about 92% of which show up once; more than 1.5% is in the top ten. The sample comprised naive CD8+ T cells from PBMCs. The origin of the receptors is a man younger than 35 in good health. Some clones in this sample may be carry-over from other donors' samples.

The table lists this clone with a count of one. This chain connects TRBV5-8 to TRBJ2-7; D may be TRBD1 (6 bases). CDR1 SGHTS and CDR2 YDEGEE come from the germline V gene. The V and J ends lost 4 bases and 7 bases respectively, with 12 bases between them. The CDR3 extends over 12 amino acids. The CDR3 DNA follows: TGTGCCAGCAGCCCAGGGGCTTGGGAGCAGTACTTC. Amino acid sequence: CASSPGAWEQYF.

The V and J genes are TRBV4-3 and TRBJ2-5; TRBD1 matches at 9 bases. The J call may be incorrect, as the DNA end agrees better with TRBJ2-7. The length of the CDR3 is 15 residues. CDR1 and CDR2 (germline): LGHNA, YSLEER. CDR3 residues: CASSPGDRVSHEQYF. CDR3 bases: TGCGCCAGCAGCCCCGGGGACAGGGTATCCCACGAGCAGTACTTC.

This sequence joins TRBV28 and TRBJ1-5, with TRBD1 matching over 10 bases. From germline, CDR1 is MDHEN and CDR2 SYDVKM. The CDR3 totals 14 residues. With V trimmed by 8 bases and J by 5 bases, 6 bases remained unmatched. For the CDR3, the DNA is TGTGCCAGCGGCGTCGGGACAGGGGATCAGCCCCAGCATTTT. Translated: CASGVGTGDQPQHF.

The chain carries TRBV28 and TRBJ1-1, with 9 nucleotides matching TRBD1. The CDR3 covers 15 residues. CDR1 MDHEN and CDR2 SYDVKM come from the germline V gene. V lost 8 bases to trimming and J lost 7 bases; unmatched junction nucleotides: 14. CDR3 in amino acids: CASSQEGTGLLEAFF. The CDR3 DNA is TGTGCCAGCTCACAGGAGGGGACAGGGCTACTTGAAGCTTTCTTT.

Concerning this clone itself: Other DNA sequences in this specimen translate into the identical CDR3. This chain uses TRBV14 with TRBJ2-7; D not resolved. Germline CDR1 reads SGHDN; CDR2 reads FVKESK. CDR3 length: 13 residues. Trimming removed 0 bases from V and 3 bases from J, with 6 bases in between. The CDR3 loop is CASSQDWSYEQYF. As DNA, the CDR3 is TGTGCCAGCAGCCAAGATTGGAGCTACGAGCAGTACTTC. The entire variable domain, with the rest obtained from reference TRBV14 and TRBJ2-7, is as follows: EAGVTQFPSHSVIEKGQTVTLRCDPISGHDNLYWYRRVMGKEIKFLLHFVKESKQDESGMPNNRFLAERTGGTYSTLKVQPAELEDSGVYFCASSQDWSYEQYFGPGTRLTVT.

Concerning this clone: Other DNA sequences in this sample translate to the same CDR3. V is TRBV27 and J is TRBJ2-3; no definite D call. V gave up 5 bases and J gave up 4 bases, with 10 bases separating them. CDR1 is MNHEY, CDR2 SMNVEV, per germline (reference sequence). This CDR3 spans 13 amino acids. The CDR3 region has the DNA TGTGCCAGCAGTCCACGTGGACCAGATACGCAGTATTTT. As protein: CASSPRGPDTQYF.

This clone was seen more than once but under ten times. DNA for the CDR3: TGTGCCAGCAGCCAAGGCCCGGCTGAAGCTTTCTTT. Protein: CASSQGPAEAFF. V and J are TRBV14 and TRBJ1-1; no firm D call. Trimming removed 1 base at V and 6 bases at J, with 6 bases between. The CDR3 is made up of 12 amino acids. Germline CDR1 SGHDN, CDR2 FVKESK.

The chain recombines TRBV27 with TRBJ1-1; the D is unclear. Germline lookup yields CDR1 MNHEY and CDR2 SMNVEV (reference sequence). The V gene lost 8 bases and the J gene lost 0 bases, with 13 bases spanning the gap. The CDR3 spans 14 residues. The CDR3 loop is CASCSGFLNTEAFF. DNA for the CDR3: TGTGCCAGCTGTTCCGGGTTCTTGAACACTGAAGCTTTCTTT.

This clone was counted a few times. The chain links TRBV9 to TRBJ1-5; possible D gene TRBD1, 5 bases. Per the germline V gene, CDR1 is SGDLS and CDR2 is YYNGEE. Trimming pared 0 bases from V and 7 bases from J, leaving 14 bases between. CDR3 length equals 15 residues. The CDR3 is CASSVGGGKLQPQHF. The CDR3 DNA sequence: TGTGCCAGCAGCGTAGGCGGGGGGAAACTACAGCCCCAGCATTTT. The complete variable domain, with remaining parts taken from reference TRBV9 and TRBJ1-5, reads DSGVTQTPKHLITATGQRVTLRCSPRSGDLSVYWYQQSLDQGLQFLIQYYNGEERAKGNILERFSAQQFPDLHSELNLSSLELGDSALYFCASSVGGGKLQPQHFGDGTRLSIL.